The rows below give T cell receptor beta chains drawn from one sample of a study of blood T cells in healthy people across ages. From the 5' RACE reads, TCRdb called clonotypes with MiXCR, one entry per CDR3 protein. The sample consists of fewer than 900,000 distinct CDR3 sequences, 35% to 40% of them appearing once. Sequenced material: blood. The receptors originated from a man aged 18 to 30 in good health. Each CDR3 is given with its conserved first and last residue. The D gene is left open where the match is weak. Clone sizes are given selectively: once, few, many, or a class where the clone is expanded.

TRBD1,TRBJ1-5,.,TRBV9,CASSVGTGTEPQHF,TGTGCCAGCAGCGTAGGGACAGGGACAGAGCCCCAGCATTTT
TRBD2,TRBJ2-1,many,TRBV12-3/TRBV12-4,CASSRIAGGYNEQFF,TGTGCCAGCAGTCGGATAGCGGGGGGGTACAATGAGCAGTTCTTC
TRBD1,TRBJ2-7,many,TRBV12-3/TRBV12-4,CASSFGTGAYEQYF,TGTGCCAGCAGTTTCGGGACAGGGGCCTACGAGCAGTACTTC
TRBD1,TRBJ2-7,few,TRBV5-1,CDRADRGNYEQYF,TGCGACAGGGCCGACAGGGGGAATTACGAGCAGTACTTC
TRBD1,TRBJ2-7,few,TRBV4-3,CASSRQGEELYF,TGCGCCAGCAGCCGACAGGGTGAGGAGCTGTACTTC
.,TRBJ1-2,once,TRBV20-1,CSARDQANYGYTF,TGCAGTGCTAGAGATCAAGCTAACTATGGCTACACCTTC
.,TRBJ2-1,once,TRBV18,CASSPERFNKEQFF,TGTGCCAGCTCACCAGAACGGTTTAACAAGGAGCAGTTCTTC
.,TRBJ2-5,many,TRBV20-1,CSARDLETQYF,TGCAGTGCTAGGGACCTGGAGACCCAGTACTTC
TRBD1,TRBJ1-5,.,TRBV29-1,CSVSGQRGDQPQHF,TGCAGCGTTTCGGGACAGAGGGGGGATCAGCCCCAGCATTTT
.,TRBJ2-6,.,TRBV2,CASSGGVQVYSGANVLTF,TGTGCCAGCAGTGGTGGGGTCCAGGTCTACTCTGGGGCCAACGTCCTGACTTTC
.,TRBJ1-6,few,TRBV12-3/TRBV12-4,CASRGGGSSYNSPLHF,TGTGCCAGCAGGGGGGGCGGTAGCTCCTATAATTCACCCCTCCACTTT
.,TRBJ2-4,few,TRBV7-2,CASSLQGGGNIQYF,TGTGCCAGCAGCTTGCAGGGAGGAGGAAACATTCAGTACTTC
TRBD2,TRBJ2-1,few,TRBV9,CASTMTSGGYNEQFF,TGTGCCAGCACCATGACTAGCGGGGGCTACAATGAGCAGTTCTTC
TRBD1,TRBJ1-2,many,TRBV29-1,CSVVQGDYYGYTF,TGCAGCGTTGTTCAGGGGGACTACTATGGCTACACCTTC
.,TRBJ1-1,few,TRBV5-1,CASSKLTRGVSTEAFF,TGCGCCAGCAGCAAACTGACACGAGGGGTGAGCACTGAAGCTTTCTTT
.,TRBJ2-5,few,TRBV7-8,CASSLSGSHQETQYF,TGTGCCAGCAGCTTAAGTGGCAGCCACCAAGAGACCCAGTACTTC
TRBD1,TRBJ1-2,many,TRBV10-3,CAISRGQTNYGYTF,TGTGCCATCAGTAGGGGACAGACTAACTATGGCTACACCTTC
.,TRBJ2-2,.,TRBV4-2,CASSALLVQGGELFF,TGTGCCAGCAGCGCTCTCCTAGTGCAAGGCGGGGAGCTGTTTTTT
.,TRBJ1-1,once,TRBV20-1,CSASGEYTEAFF,TGCAGTGCTTCAGGGGAGTACACTGAAGCTTTCTTT
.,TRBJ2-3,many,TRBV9,CASSVGGVADTQYF,TGTGCCAGCAGCGTAGGGGGGGTGGCAGATACGCAGTATTTT
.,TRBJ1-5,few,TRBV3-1,CASSPSGGSNQPQHF,TGTGCCAGCAGCCCCTCTGGGGGTAGCAATCAGCCCCAGCATTTT
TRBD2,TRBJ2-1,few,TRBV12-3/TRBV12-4,CASIPGGGNEQFF,TGTGCCAGCATTCCGGGAGGAGGAAATGAGCAGTTCTTC
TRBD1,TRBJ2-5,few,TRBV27,CASSRFLGTGAQETQYF,TGTGCCAGCAGTCGTTTCTTAGGGACAGGGGCCCAAGAGACCCAGTACTTC
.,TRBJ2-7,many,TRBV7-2,CASSPGMYEQYF,TGTGCCAGCAGCCCCGGAATGTACGAGCAGTACTTC
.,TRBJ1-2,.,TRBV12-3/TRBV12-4,CASSLAAGTQGGYTF,TGTGCCAGCAGTTTGGCCGCTGGGACACAGGGAGGCTACACCTTC
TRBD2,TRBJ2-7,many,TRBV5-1,CASSLVASGTYEQYF,TGCGCCAGCAGCTTAGTGGCTAGCGGTACCTACGAGCAGTACTTC
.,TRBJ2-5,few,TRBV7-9,CASSLVAQETQYF,TGTGCCAGCAGCTTAGTAGCCCAAGAGACCCAGTACTTC
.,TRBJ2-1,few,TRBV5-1,CASSLGGTLPYNEQFF,TGCGCCAGCAGCTTGGGAGGGACACTACCATACAATGAGCAGTTCTTC
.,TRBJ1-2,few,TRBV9,CASSVAVDYGYTF,TGTGCCAGCAGCGTAGCTGTCGACTATGGCTACACCTTC
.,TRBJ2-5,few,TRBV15,CATSRDTAYNEQYF,TGTGCCACCAGCAGAGATACAGCTTACAATGAGCAGTACTTC
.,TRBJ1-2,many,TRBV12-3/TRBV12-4,CASSPTVNHYGYTF,TGTGCCAGCAGTCCTACAGTAAACCACTATGGCTACACCTTC
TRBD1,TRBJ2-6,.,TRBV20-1,CSARDRGVSSGANVLTF,TGCAGTGCTCGGGACAGGGGGGTTAGCTCTGGGGCCAACGTCCTGACTTTC
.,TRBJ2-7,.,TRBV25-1,CASSEGPTGSEQYF,TGTGCCAGCAGTGAAGGTCCCACCGGCTCCGAGCAGTACTTC
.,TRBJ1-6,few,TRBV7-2,CASSPRTAFLNSPLHF,TGTGCCAGCAGCCCCCGGACTGCGTTTCTTAATTCACCCCTCCACTTT
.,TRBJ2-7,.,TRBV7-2,CASSGWTTSYEQYF,TGTGCCAGCAGCGGGTGGACTACCTCCTACGAGCAGTACTTC
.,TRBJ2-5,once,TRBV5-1,CASSLAVSDDFGETQYF,TGCGCCAGCAGCTTGGCGGTCAGCGACGACTTTGGGGAGACCCAGTACTTC
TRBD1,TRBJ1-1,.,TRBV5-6,CASSSRTGLEAFF,TGTGCCAGCAGCTCCCGGACAGGGCTTGAAGCTTTCTTT
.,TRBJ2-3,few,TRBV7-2,CASSPRVADTQYF,TGTGCCAGCAGCCCCAGGGTAGCAGATACGCAGTATTTT
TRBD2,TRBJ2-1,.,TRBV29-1,CSVEGLAGETASSYNEQFF,TGCAGCGTTGAAGGACTAGCGGGGGAAACGGCAAGCTCCTACAATGAGCAGTTCTTC
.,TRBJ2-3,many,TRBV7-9,CASSLADDPDTQYF,TGTGCCAGCAGCCTGGCGGACGACCCAGATACGCAGTATTTT
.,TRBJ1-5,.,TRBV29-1,CSVEEDRNQPQHF,TGCAGCGTTGAGGAGGACAGAAATCAGCCCCAGCATTTT
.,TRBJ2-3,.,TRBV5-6,CASSLTSQHSDTQYF,TGTGCCAGCAGCTTGACTAGCCAGCACTCAGATACGCAGTATTTT
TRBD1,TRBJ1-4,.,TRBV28,CASSWGDSEKLFF,TGTGCCAGCAGTTGGGGGGACAGTGAAAAACTGTTTTTT
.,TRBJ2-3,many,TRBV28,CASSLLVRGQSLTDTQYF,TGTGCCAGCAGCCTGTTGGTGAGGGGCCAATCTTTGACAGATACGCAGTATTTT
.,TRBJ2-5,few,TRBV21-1,CASSKAVAWQYF,TGTGCCAGCAGCAAAGCAGTAGCATGGCAGTACTTC
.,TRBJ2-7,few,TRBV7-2,CASTEGGTPTGEQYF,TGTGCCAGCACCGAGGGGGGGACACCAACGGGGGAGCAGTACTTC
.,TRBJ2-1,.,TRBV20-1,CSARGDSNNEQFF,TGCAGTGCGAGGGGAGACTCAAACAATGAGCAGTTCTTC
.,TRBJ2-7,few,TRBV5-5,CASSPTGLSLYEQYF,TGTGCCAGCAGCCCGACGGGACTTAGCCTCTACGAGCAGTACTTC
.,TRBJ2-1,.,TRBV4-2,CASSGVGGDAYNEQFF,TGTGCCAGCAGCGGAGTGGGGGGAGACGCCTACAATGAGCAGTTCTTC
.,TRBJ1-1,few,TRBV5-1,CASSLLTGASESFF,TGCGCCAGCAGCTTGCTGACCGGAGCCAGCGAGTCTTTCTTT
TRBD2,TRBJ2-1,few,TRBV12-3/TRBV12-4,CAGSRKRGRYNEQFF,TGTGCCGGCAGTCGGAAGCGGGGAAGATACAATGAGCAGTTCTTC
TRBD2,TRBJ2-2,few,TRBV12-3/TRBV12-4,CASSRLAGFTGELFF,TGTGCCAGCAGCAGACTAGCGGGGTTTACCGGGGAGCTGTTTTTT
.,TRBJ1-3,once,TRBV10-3,CAIKGVSGNTIYF,TGTGCCATCAAGGGAGTCTCTGGAAACACCATATATTTT
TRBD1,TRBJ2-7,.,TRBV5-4,CASSLARGTGGVHNEQYF,TGTGCCAGCAGCTTGGCCAGAGGGACAGGGGGCGTCCACAATGAGCAGTACTTC
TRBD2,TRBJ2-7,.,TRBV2,CASSEIPLAGSEQYF,TGTGCCAGCAGTGAAATCCCACTAGCGGGGTCCGAGCAGTACTTC